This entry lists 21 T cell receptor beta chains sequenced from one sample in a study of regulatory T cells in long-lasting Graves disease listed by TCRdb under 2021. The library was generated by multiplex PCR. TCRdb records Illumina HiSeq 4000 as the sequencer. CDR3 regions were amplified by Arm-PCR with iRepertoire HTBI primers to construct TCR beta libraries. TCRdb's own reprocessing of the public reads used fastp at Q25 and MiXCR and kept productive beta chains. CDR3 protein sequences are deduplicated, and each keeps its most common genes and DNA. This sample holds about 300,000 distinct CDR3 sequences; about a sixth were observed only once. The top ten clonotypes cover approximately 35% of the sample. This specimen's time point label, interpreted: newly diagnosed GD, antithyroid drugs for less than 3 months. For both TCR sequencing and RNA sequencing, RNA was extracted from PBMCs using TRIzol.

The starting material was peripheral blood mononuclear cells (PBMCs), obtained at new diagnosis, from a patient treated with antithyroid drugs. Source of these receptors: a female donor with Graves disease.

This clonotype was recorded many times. The CDR3 protein is CASSIGGGLNEKLFF. The DNA of the CDR3 is TGTGCCAGTAGTATAGGGGGCGGATTGAATGAAAAACTGTTTTTT. The chain employs TRBV19 and TRBJ1-4; possibly TRBD1 for D (5 bases). The germline V gene encodes CDR1 LNHDA and CDR2 SQIVND (reference sequence). V lost 1 base and J lost 5, with 11 bases in between. The CDR3 is made up of 15 amino acids.

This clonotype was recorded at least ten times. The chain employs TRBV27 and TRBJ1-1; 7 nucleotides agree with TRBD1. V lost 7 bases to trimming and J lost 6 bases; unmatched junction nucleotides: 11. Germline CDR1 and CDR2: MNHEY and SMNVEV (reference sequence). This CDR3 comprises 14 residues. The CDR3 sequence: CASIKKGARAEAFF. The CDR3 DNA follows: TGTGCCAGCATTAAAAAGGGGGCCCGTGCTGAAGCTTTCTTT.

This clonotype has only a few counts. CDR3: CASSESGQSYEQYF. CDR3 DNA: TGTGCCAGCAGTGAATCCGGACAGTCCTACGAGCAGTACTTC. This chain joins TRBV6-1 and TRBJ2-7, with D perhaps matching TRBD1 (6 bases). Germline V CDR1 and CDR2: MNHNS, SASEGT. The V gene lost 2 bases and the J gene lost 1 base, with 9 bases spanning the gap. CDR3 length: 14 amino acids.

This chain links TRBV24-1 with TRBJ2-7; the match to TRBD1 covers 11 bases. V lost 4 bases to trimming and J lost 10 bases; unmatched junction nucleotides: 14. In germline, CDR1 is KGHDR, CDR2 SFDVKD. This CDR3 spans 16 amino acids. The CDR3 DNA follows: TGTGCCACCAGTGACCCACGGTCGGGACAGGGGGAGTTTCAGTACTTC. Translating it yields CATSDPRSGQGEFQYF.

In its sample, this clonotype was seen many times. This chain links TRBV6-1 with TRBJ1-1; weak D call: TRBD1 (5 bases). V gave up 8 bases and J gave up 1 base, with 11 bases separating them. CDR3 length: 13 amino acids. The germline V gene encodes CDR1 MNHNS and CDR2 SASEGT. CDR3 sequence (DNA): TGTGCCAGCGCTGATGGACAGAACACTGAAGCTTTCTTT. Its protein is CASADGQNTEAFF.

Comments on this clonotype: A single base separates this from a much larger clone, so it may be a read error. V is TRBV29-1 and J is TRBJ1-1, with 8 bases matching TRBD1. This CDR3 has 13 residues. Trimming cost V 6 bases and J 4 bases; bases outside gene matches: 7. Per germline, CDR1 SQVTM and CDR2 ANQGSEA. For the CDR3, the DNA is TGCAGCGTCCTGGACAGGGCGGGCACTGAAGCTTTCTTT. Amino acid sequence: CSVLDRAGTEAFF.

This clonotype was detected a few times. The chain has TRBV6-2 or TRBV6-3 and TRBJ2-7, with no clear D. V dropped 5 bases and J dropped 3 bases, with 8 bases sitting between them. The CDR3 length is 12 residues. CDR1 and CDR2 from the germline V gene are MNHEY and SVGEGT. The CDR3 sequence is CASSTNGYEQYF. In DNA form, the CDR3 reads TGTGCCAGCAGTACGAACGGCTACGAGCAGTACTTC.

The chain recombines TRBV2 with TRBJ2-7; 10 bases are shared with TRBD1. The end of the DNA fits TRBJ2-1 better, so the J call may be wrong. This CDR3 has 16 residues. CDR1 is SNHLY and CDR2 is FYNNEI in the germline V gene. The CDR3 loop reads CASRATGGEEYNEQFF. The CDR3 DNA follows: TGTGCCAGCAGAGCGACAGGGGGCGAGGAATACAATGAGCAGTTCTTC.

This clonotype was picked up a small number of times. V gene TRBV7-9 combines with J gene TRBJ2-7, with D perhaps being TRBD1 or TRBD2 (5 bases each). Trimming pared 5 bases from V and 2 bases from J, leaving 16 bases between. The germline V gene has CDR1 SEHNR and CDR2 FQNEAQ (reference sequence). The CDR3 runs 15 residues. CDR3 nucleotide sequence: TGTGCCAGCAGCCCTAGTGGACTGACAGCCTACGAGCAGTACTTC. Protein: CASSPSGLTAYEQYF.

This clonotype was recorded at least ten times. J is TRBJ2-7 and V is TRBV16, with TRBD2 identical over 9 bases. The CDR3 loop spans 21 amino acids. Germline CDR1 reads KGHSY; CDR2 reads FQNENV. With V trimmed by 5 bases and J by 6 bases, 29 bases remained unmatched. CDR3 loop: CASSKALTTYASGTEAGEQYF. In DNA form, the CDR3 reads TGTGCCAGCAGCAAAGCGCTTACCACGTATGCTAGCGGGACCGAAGCCGGCGAGCAGTACTTC.

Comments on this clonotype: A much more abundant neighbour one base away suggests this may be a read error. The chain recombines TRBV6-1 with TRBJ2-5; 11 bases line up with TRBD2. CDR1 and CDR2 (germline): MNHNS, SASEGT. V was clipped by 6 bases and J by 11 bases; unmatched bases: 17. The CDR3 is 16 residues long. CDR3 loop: CASSLAGTSGYNEQYF. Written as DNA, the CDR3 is TGTGCCAGCAGCCTCGCCGGGACTAGCGGATACAATGAGCAGTACTTC.

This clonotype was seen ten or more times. CDR3 DNA: TGTGCCAGCAGTTCCCTACCGGACAGGGCTCGCTATGGCTACACCTTC. Translation gives CASSSLPDRARYGYTF. The chain couples TRBV27 to TRBJ1-2, with 8 nucleotides matching TRBD1. Looked up from germline, CDR1 is MNHEY and CDR2 is SMNVEV (reference sequence). The CDR3 sequence is 16 residues long. Unmatched junction bases numbered 11, after V lost 4 bases and J lost 4 bases.

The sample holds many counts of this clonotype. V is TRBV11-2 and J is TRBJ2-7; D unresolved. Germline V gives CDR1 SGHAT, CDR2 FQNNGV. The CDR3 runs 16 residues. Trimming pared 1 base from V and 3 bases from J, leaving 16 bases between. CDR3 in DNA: TGTGCCAGCAGCTTAGTCGGGCTCCCCCCAATCTACGAGCAGTACTTC. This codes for CASSLVGLPPIYEQYF.

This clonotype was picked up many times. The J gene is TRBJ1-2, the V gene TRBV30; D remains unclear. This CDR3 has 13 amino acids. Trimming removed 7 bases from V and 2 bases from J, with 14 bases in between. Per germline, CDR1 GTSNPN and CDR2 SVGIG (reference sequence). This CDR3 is CALRHSSNYGYTF. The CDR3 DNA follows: TGTGCCTTGAGACACTCATCAAACTATGGCTACACCTTC.

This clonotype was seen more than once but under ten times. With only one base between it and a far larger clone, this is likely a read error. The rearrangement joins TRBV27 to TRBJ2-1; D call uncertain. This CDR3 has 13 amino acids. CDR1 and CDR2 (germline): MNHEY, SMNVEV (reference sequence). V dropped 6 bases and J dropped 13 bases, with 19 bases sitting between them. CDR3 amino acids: CASSFYGPETQFF. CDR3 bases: TGTGCCAGCAGCTTCTACGGACCCGAGACCCAGTTCTTC.

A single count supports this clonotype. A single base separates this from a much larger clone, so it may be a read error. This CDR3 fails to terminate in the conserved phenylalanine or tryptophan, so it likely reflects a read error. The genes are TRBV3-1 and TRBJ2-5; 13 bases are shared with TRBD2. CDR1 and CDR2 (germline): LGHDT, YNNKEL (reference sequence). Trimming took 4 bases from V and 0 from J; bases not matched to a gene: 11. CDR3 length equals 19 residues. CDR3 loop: CASSLKVGTSGTYQETQYL. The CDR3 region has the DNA TGTGCCAGCAGCCTCAAAGTTGGGACTAGCGGGACTTACCAAGAGACCCAGTACCTC.

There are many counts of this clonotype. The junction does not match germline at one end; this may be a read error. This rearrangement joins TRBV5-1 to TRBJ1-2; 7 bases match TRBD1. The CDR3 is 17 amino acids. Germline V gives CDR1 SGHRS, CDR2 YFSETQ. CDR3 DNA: TGTGCCAGCAGCTTGAGAGGGGGCCGACGGGACAGCTATGGCTACACCTTC. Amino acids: CASSLRGGRRDSYGYTF.

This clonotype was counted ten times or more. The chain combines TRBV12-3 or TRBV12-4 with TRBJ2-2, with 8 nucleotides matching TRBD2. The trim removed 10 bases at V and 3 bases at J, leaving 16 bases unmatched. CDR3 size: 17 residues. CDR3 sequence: CATLGMGAGVHTGELFF. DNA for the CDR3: TGTGCCACCTTAGGGATGGGAGCGGGAGTACACACCGGGGAGCTGTTTTTT.

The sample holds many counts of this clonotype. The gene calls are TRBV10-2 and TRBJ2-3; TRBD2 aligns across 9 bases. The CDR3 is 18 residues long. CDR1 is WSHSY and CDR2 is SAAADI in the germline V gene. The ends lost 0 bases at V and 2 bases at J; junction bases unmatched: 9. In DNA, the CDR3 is TGCGCCAGCAGTGAGTCGGCGGGAGGGTCACGTCACACAGATACGCAGTATTTT. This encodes CASSESAGGSRHTDTQYF.

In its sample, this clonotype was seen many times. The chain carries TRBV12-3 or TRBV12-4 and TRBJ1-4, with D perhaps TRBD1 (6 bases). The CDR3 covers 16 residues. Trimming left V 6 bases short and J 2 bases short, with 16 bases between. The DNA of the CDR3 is TGTGCCAGCAGGGGGGGGGGGCTGTGGACTAATGAAAAACTGTTTTTT. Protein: CASRGGGLWTNEKLFF.

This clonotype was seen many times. The CDR3 region has the DNA TGCGCCAGCAGCTACGTTGCCGGGACCCAATCCTACGAGCAGTACTTC. It specifies CASSYVAGTQSYEQYF. The chain carries TRBV5-1 and TRBJ2-7; either TRBD1 or TRBD2 may fit D (5 bases each). Trimming removed 3 bases from V and 1 base from J, with 17 bases in between. The CDR3 runs 16 residues. The germline CDR1 and CDR2 sequences are SGHRS and YFSETQ.